Following are 17 T cell receptor beta chains from one sample sequenced in a study of CD8 T cells in ankylosing spondylitis. TCRdb re-called the 5' RACE reads through MiXCR, storing one row per CDR3 protein. The profile covers under 400,000 distinct CDR3 sequences, with under 14% appearing a single time and roughly 9.2% taken by the ten largest. Sequenced material: blood, either unsorted or a sorted T cell fraction (not recorded which). These receptors were taken from a female donor with ankylosing spondylitis or in good health (not recorded which).

This clonotype was seen many times. V gene TRBV29-1 combines with J gene TRBJ1-1; D gene unclear. The V and J ends lost 5 bases and 4 bases respectively, with 17 bases between them. Germline CDR1 reads SQVTM; CDR2 reads ANQGSEA. This CDR3 contains 14 residues. The CDR3 DNA sequence: TGCAGCGTTTATAGTCAACGTTCTGGCACTGAAGCTTTCTTT. It yields the protein CSVYSQRSGTEAFF.

The table lists this clonotype with many counts. The chain combines TRBV20-1 with TRBJ2-7, with D perhaps assigned TRBD1 or TRBD2 (6 bases each). Germline V gene lookup returns CDR1 DFQATT and CDR2 SNEGSKA (reference sequence). CDR3 length: 13 amino acids. V dropped 2 bases and J dropped 3 bases, with 11 bases sitting between them. CDR3 sequence reads: CSARPRGLYEQYF. As DNA, the CDR3 is TGCAGTGCTAGACCCCGGGGGCTCTACGAGCAGTACTTC.

This clonotype was counted ten times or more. The chain employs TRBV28 and TRBJ2-7, with 9 positions matching TRBD2. This CDR3 spans 16 amino acids. Germline CDR1 MDHEN, CDR2 SYDVKM. J gave up 11 bases and V 4 bases, and 18 bases lay outside the gene matches. Written as DNA, the CDR3 is TGTGCCAGCAGTTCCTCTGGACTAGCGAATGTACGAGGGGAGTACTTC. Protein product: CASSSSGLANVRGEYF.

The table lists this clonotype with a few counts. V usage is TRBV5-1 and J usage is TRBJ2-7; 9 bases align to TRBD2. The CDR3 is 14 residues long. Germline trimming cut 4 bases from V and 3 bases from J; bases unmatched to any gene: 5. The germline CDR1 and CDR2 sequences are SGHRS and YFSETQ. CDR3 sequence (DNA): TGCGCCAGCAGCCCGCGGGGGGGTTACTACGAGCAGTACTTC. Amino acids: CASSPRGGYYEQYF.

The sample holds many counts of this clonotype. J is TRBJ2-5 and V is TRBV12-3 or TRBV12-4, with 7 bases fitting TRBD2. The junction had 7 bases not matched to a gene; V was cut back by 5 bases and J by 1 base. CDR3 size: 15 residues. The CDR3 DNA reads as TGTGCCAGCAGTCGAGCGGGACTTCTCCAAGAGACCCAGTACTTC. Amino acids: CASSRAGLLQETQYF.

This chain links TRBV28 with TRBJ2-4; D remains unclear. CDR1 and CDR2 (germline): MDHEN, SYDVKM. The germline V and J ends were trimmed by 3 bases and 0 bases, with 12 bases remaining between them. This CDR3 comprises 16 residues. CDR3 coding DNA: TGTGCCAGCAGTTTCCGGACGTTTCTAGCCAAAAACATTCAGTACTTC. This encodes CASSFRTFLAKNIQYF.

This clonotype has more than one count but fewer than ten. The V gene is TRBV4-2, the J gene TRBJ2-3; unclear D gene. Looked up from germline, CDR1 is LGHNA and CDR2 is YNFKEQ. The CDR3 has 14 amino acids. V lost 1 base and J lost 3, with 8 bases in between. For the CDR3, the DNA is TGTGCCAGCAGCCAAGTAGGCAGTACAGATACGCAGTATTTT. It is translated as CASSQVGSTDTQYF.

The V gene is TRBV12-3 or TRBV12-4, the J gene TRBJ2-5; either TRBD1 or TRBD2 may fit D (5 bases each). CDR3 length: 15 residues. V was pared by 7 bases and J by 5 bases, with 20 bases between. For the CDR3, the DNA is TGTGCCAGCACCCCGAGGGGCTCACATGGGGAGACCCAGTACTTC. This gives the protein CASTPRGSHGETQYF.

The table lists this clonotype with a few counts. V gene TRBV10-3 combines with J gene TRBJ1-4; a weak D match, TRBD1 (5 bases). V lost 8 bases, J lost 4 bases, and 8 bases lay in between. CDR3 length: 12 residues. The V gene's germline CDR1 is ENHRY and CDR2 SYGVKD. CDR3 in DNA: TGTGCCATCGGGGGTTTTAATGAAAAACTGTTTTTT. This sequence encodes CAIGGFNEKLFF.

This clonotype was counted ten times or more. The rearrangement links TRBV28 to TRBJ2-1; 9 positions match TRBD2. The CDR3 runs 14 residues. Germline V gene lookup returns CDR1 MDHEN and CDR2 SYDVKM. After removal of 7 bases from V and 10 bases from J, the junction contained 11 bases not matched to a gene. CDR3 nucleotides: TGTGCCAGCACCCTAGGTTTAGCGGGAGTCGAGCAGTTCTTC. Translating it yields CASTLGLAGVEQFF.

V is TRBV20-1 and J is TRBJ2-7; TRBD1 aligns across 9 bases. With 7 bases clipped from V and 3 bases from J, the junction kept 7 bases outside the gene matches. CDR3 length equals 13 residues. Per germline, CDR1 DFQATT and CDR2 SNEGSKA (reference sequence). The chain's CDR3 is CSVPGQGYYEQYF. The CDR3 DNA reads TGCAGTGTCCCGGGACAGGGATACTACGAGCAGTACTTC.

This clonotype was detected ten times or more. The CDR3 is CASSIVGVGTEAFF. For the CDR3, the DNA is TGCGCCAGCAGCATCGTAGGGGTGGGCACTGAAGCTTTCTTT. This chain uses TRBV5-1 with TRBJ1-1, with a possible D match to TRBD1 (5 bases). V gave up 4 bases and J gave up 4 bases, with 14 bases separating them. Per the germline V gene, CDR1 is SGHRS and CDR2 is YFSETQ. CDR3 length: 14 amino acids.

On this clonotype itself: Since a much larger clone is just one base distant, this may be a read error. The V gene is TRBV6-1, the J gene TRBJ2-1, with 8 positions matching TRBD1. In germline, CDR1 is MNHNS, CDR2 SASEGT. This CDR3 is 15 amino acids long. In DNA, the CDR3 is TGTGCCAGCATAGGCAGGGGGCCTCCCTACAATGAGCATTTCTTC. As protein: CASIGRGPPYNEHFF.

This clonotype was counted ten times or more. V and J are TRBV7-3 and TRBJ2-7; D ambiguous. V shed 5 bases and J shed 5 bases, with 13 bases lying between them. CDR1 is SGHTA, CDR2 FQGTGA, per germline. CDR3 size: 13 residues. CDR3 loop: CASSLNPSNEQYF. DNA for the CDR3: TGTGCCAGCAGCCTAAATCCTTCAAACGAGCAGTACTTC.

This clonotype was seen at least ten times. The rearrangement links TRBV3-1 to TRBJ2-1, with D maybe TRBD2 (5 bases). The CDR3 runs to 16 residues. CDR1 is LGHDT and CDR2 is YNNKEL in the germline V gene (reference sequence). Deletions cut 0 bases from V and 1 base from J, with 10 bases between. CDR3 in DNA: TGTGCCAGCAGCCAAGATCTAAGCGGTTCCTACAATGAGCAGTTCTTC. Its protein is CASSQDLSGSYNEQFF.

This clonotype has ten or more counts. The chain uses TRBV5-1 and TRBJ2-3, with TRBD1 matching over 7 bases. Trimming at V came to 4 bases and at J to 3 bases, leaving 8 bases not matched to a gene. This CDR3 is built from 15 residues. Germline V gives CDR1 SGHRS, CDR2 YFSETQ. The CDR3 coding sequence is TGCGCCAGCAGCCCTCACAGGGGACGGACAGATACGCAGTATTTT. Its translation: CASSPHRGRTDTQYF. Drawing the rest from reference TRBV5-1 and TRBJ2-3, the complete variable domain is KAGVTQTPRYLIKTRGQQVTLSCSPISGHRSVSWYQQTPGQGLQFLFEYFSETQRNKGNFPGRFSGRQFSNSRSEMNVSTLELGDSALYLCASSPHRGRTDTQYFGPGTRLTVL.

This chain connects TRBV5-6 to TRBJ2-7, with 10 bases fitting TRBD1. From germline, CDR1 is SGHDT and CDR2 YYEEEE. Trimming cost V 3 bases and J 3 bases; bases outside gene matches: 6. The CDR3 has 15 amino acids. The CDR3 nucleotides read TGTGCCAGCAGCTCGACAGGGGGCGCGAACTACGAGCAGTACTTC. Amino acid sequence: CASSSTGGANYEQYF.